The 23 T cell receptor beta chains presented below share a single source sample, sequenced in a study of shared clonotypes between healthy human individuals. Naive CD8 cells comprised CD45RO-negative, CCR7-positively selected cells, excluding terminally differentiated effector memory CD45RA+ cells. Produced via immunoSEQ multiplex PCR; TCRdb's table is partial and in-frame only. The sample consists of approximately 810,000 clones, over 90% of them appearing once. The material sequenced was naive CD8+ T cells sorted from blood. These receptors came from a young man in good health.

The gene calls are TRBV5-1 and TRBJ2-7; 7 positions match TRBD2. With V trimmed by 2 bases and J by 3 bases, 5 bases remained unmatched. This CDR3 is 14 amino acids long. CDR1 and CDR2 (germline): SGHRS, YFSETQ. CDR3 residues: CASSFRLADYEQYF. The CDR3 DNA is TGCGCCAGCAGCTTCCGTCTAGCGGACTACGAGCAGTACTTC. Full variable domain (outside the CDR3, taken from reference TRBV5-1 and TRBJ2-7): KAGVTQTPRYLIKTRGQQVTLSCSPISGHRSVSWYQQTPGQGLQFLFEYFSETQRNKGNFPGRFSGRQFSNSRSEMNVSTLELGDSALYLCASSFRLADYEQYFGPGTRLTVT.

V is TRBV6-6 and J is TRBJ1-1; D is unclear. V gave up 2 bases and J gave up 7 bases, with 8 bases separating them. Germline CDR1 MNHNY, CDR2 SVGAGI (reference sequence). CDR3 length equals 12 residues. CDR3 amino acids: CASSYGPDEAFF. CDR3 DNA sequence: TGTGCCAGCAGTTACGGCCCGGATGAAGCTTTCTTT.

V is TRBV7-9 and J is TRBJ2-2; possible D gene TRBD2, 6 bases. This CDR3 is 15 amino acids long. Between the trimmed V and J ends, which lost 4 bases and 4 bases, there was a span of 13 bases. Germline CDR1 is SEHNR and CDR2 is FQNEAQ (reference sequence). The CDR3 reads CASSSAGRGTGELFF. CDR3 bases: TGTGCCAGCAGCTCCGCGGGGCGCGGCACCGGGGAGCTGTTTTTT.

The rearrangement joins TRBV18 to TRBJ2-5; D is perhaps TRBD2 (6 bases). Germline V CDR1 and CDR2: KGHSH, LQKENI. V lost 6 bases to trimming and J lost 2 bases, with 22 bases between them. The CDR3 spans 17 residues. CDR3: CASSDPLSGADQETQYF. The CDR3 DNA reads as TGTGCCAGCTCCGACCCTTTGTCGGGAGCCGATCAAGAGACCCAGTACTTC. Using reference TRBV18 and TRBJ2-5 for the parts outside the CDR3, the full variable domain is NAGVMQNPRHLVRRRGQEARLRCSPMKGHSHVYWYRQLPEEGLKFMVYLQKENIIDESGMPKERFSAEFPKEGPSILRIQQVVRGDSAAYFCASSDPLSGADQETQYFGPGTRLLVL.

This sequence joins TRBV6-1 and TRBJ1-3; TRBD1 might be the D (5 bases). The length of the CDR3 is 13 residues. The V gene lost 6 bases and the J gene lost 2 bases, with 8 bases spanning the gap. The germline CDR1 and CDR2 sequences are MNHNS and SASEGT. The CDR3 sequence: CASRGQAGNTIYF. As DNA, the CDR3 is TGTGCCAGCAGGGGGCAGGCTGGAAACACCATATATTTT.

This chain joins TRBV19 and TRBJ2-4; the D is unclear. Germline CDR1 reads LNHDA; CDR2 reads SQIVND (reference sequence). V was pared by 7 bases and J by 8 bases, with 18 bases between. The CDR3 is 14 amino acids. CDR3 amino acids: CASTTSLTKYIQYF. CDR3 nucleotides: TGTGCCAGTACAACATCTTTAACGAAGTACATTCAGTACTTC.

The chain links TRBV9 to TRBJ2-4; D might be TRBD1 (6 bases). Per the germline V gene, CDR1 is SGDLS and CDR2 is YYNGEE. The CDR3 is 14 amino acids. V was shortened by 3 bases and J by 8 bases, with 15 bases between the two germline ends. The CDR3, as DNA: TGTGCCAGCAGCGAGGGACATCCTACGGACATTCAGTACTTC. It codes for CASSEGHPTDIQYF.

Comment on this clone: Distinct nucleotide sequences in the sample also encode this CDR3. The chain links TRBV10-1 to TRBJ2-5; 7 bases map to TRBD1. J gave up 6 bases and V 2 bases, and 3 bases lay outside the gene matches. This CDR3 region has 13 residues. Looked up from germline, CDR1 is WNHNN and CDR2 is SYGVQD (reference sequence). CDR3 sequence: CASSEGQEKTQYF. In DNA form, the CDR3 reads TGCGCCAGCAGTGAGGGACAGGAAAAGACCCAGTACTTC.

The chain joins TRBV27 to TRBJ2-1; TRBD2 matches at 8 bases. The CDR3 loop spans 14 amino acids. Germline-derived CDR1 and CDR2 are MNHEY and SMNVEV (reference sequence). Germline trimming cut 4 bases from V and 6 bases from J; bases unmatched to any gene: 5. The CDR3 here is CASSSGTSINEQFF. CDR3 nucleotide sequence: TGTGCCAGCAGTTCCGGGACTAGTATCAATGAGCAGTTCTTC.

The V call is TRBV7-9, the J call TRBJ2-3; D unresolved. V was cut by 6 bases and J by 2 bases, with 3 bases left in between. The CDR3 contains 11 residues. Germline CDR1 reads SEHNR; CDR2 reads FQNEAQ (reference sequence). DNA of the CDR3: TGTGCCAGCAGGCTCACAGATACGCAGTATTTT. Translation gives CASRLTDTQYF.

The chain employs TRBV4-3 and TRBJ2-1; perhaps TRBD2 as D (6 bases). Trimming removed 1 base from V and 4 bases from J, with 17 bases in between. The CDR3 has 17 residues. Per the germline V gene, CDR1 is LGHNA and CDR2 is YSLEER. The CDR3 sequence is CASSQVADGTPYNEQFF. The CDR3 DNA sequence: TGCGCCAGCAGCCAAGTAGCAGACGGGACTCCTTACAATGAGCAGTTCTTC.

V is TRBV7-6 and J is TRBJ2-7; D is perhaps TRBD2 (6 bases). The CDR3 runs to 15 residues. The germline V and J ends were trimmed by 2 bases and 3 bases, with 14 bases remaining between them. Germline-derived CDR1 and CDR2 are SGHVS and FNYEAQ. CDR3 region: CASSLRRERNYEQYF. For the CDR3, the DNA is TGTGCCAGCAGCTTAAGGCGGGAAAGAAACTACGAGCAGTACTTC.

The CDR3, as DNA: TGTGCCAGCAGCCCAGGACGTCTCCTTAACTATGGCTACACCTTC. Amino acids: CASSPGRLLNYGYTF. The chain combines TRBV6-5 with TRBJ1-2, with D hard to call. The CDR3 spans 15 residues. From germline, CDR1 is MNHEY and CDR2 SVGAGI. V lost 6 bases, J lost 1 base, and 15 bases lay in between.

J is TRBJ1-1 and V is TRBV28, with a tentative D call TRBD1 (5 bases). Per the germline V gene, CDR1 is MDHEN and CDR2 is SYDVKM. The V end was cut by 5 bases, the J end by 10 bases, with 23 bases between. The length of the CDR3 is 15 residues. The CDR3 region is CASSPQGEGRRVAFF. The CDR3 nucleotides read TGTGCCAGCAGTCCGCAGGGAGAGGGGAGAAGGGTAGCTTTCTTT.

This clone was found once. The chain has TRBV5-6 and TRBJ2-2; TRBD2 might be the D (5 bases). The CDR3 is 16 amino acids. Germline V gives CDR1 SGHDT, CDR2 YYEEEE. V lost 1 base to trimming and J lost 2 bases, with 12 bases between them. DNA for the CDR3: TGTGCCAGCAGCTTGCTTTACCGGGATAACACCGGGGAGCTGTTTTTT. Protein sequence: CASSLLYRDNTGELFF. The whole variable domain, filled in from reference TRBV5-6 and TRBJ2-2, reads DAGVTQSPTHLIKTRGQQVTLRCSPKSGHDTVSWYQQALGQGPQFIFQYYEEEERQRGNFPDRFSGHQFPNYSSELNVNALLLGDSALYLCASSLLYRDNTGELFFGEGSRLTVL.

This clone was observed a single time. The rearrangement links TRBV19 to TRBJ2-7; TRBD2 matches at 8 bases. Trimming removed 9 bases from V and 0 bases from J; junction bases left unmatched: 7. The CDR3 consists of 14 residues. The germline CDR1 and CDR2 sequences are LNHDA and SQIVND (reference sequence). CDR3 protein: CASAQSGSSYEQYF. The CDR3 coding sequence is TGTGCCAGCGCCCAAAGCGGGAGCTCCTACGAGCAGTACTTC.

The chain recombines TRBV18 with TRBJ2-1, with a weak D call TRBD1 (5 bases). The germline V and J ends were trimmed by 5 bases and 3 bases, with 11 bases remaining between them. The CDR3 is 14 residues long. The V gene's germline CDR1 is KGHSH and CDR2 LQKENI. The CDR3 region has the DNA TGTGCCAGCTCAAACCCCAGGGACTACAATGAGCAGTTCTTC. Translation: CASSNPRDYNEQFF.

This chain uses TRBV19 with TRBJ2-3, with TRBD2 identical over 10 bases. Per germline, CDR1 LNHDA and CDR2 SQIVND (reference sequence). The CDR3 runs 15 residues. V dropped 4 bases and J dropped 1; count of bases not matched to a gene: 2. The DNA for the CDR3 is TGTGCCAGTAGTACCGGGACTAGCGGCACAGATACGCAGTATTTT. Its protein product is CASSTGTSGTDTQYF.

This sequence joins TRBV2 and TRBJ2-7; 8 nucleotides match TRBD2. This CDR3 is 14 amino acids long. Germline V gene data show CDR1 as SNHLY and CDR2 as FYNNEI. J gave up 2 bases and V 11 bases, and 11 bases lay outside the gene matches. The CDR3 DNA sequence: TGTGCCGCGAGCGGGAGTCCCGCGCCCTACGAGCAGTACTTC. It encodes CAASGSPAPYEQYF.

CDR3 residues: CASSHWPGELFF. DNA of the CDR3: TGTGCCAGCAGCCATTGGCCCGGGGAGCTGTTTTTT. V is TRBV7-9 and J is TRBJ2-2; no clear D. The germline CDR1 and CDR2 sequences are SEHNR and FQNEAQ (reference sequence). V was pared by 5 bases and J by 6 bases, with 7 bases between. The CDR3 totals 12 residues.

The genes are TRBV9 and TRBJ2-1; 11 positions agree with TRBD2. The CDR3 length is 15 residues. The ends lost 5 bases at V and 7 bases at J; junction bases unmatched: 8. Germline CDR1 reads SGDLS; CDR2 reads YYNGEE. CDR3 region: CASRASGTSGNEQFF. The CDR3 DNA reads as TGTGCCAGCAGAGCTAGTGGGACTAGCGGTAATGAGCAGTTCTTC.

The genes are TRBV7-8 and TRBJ1-4; no reliable D call. CDR1 SGHVS and CDR2 FQNEAQ come from the germline V gene. V was clipped by 5 bases and J by 11 bases, with 24 bases between them. CDR3 length: 16 residues. This CDR3 is CASSPSHGLRDQKLFF. The CDR3 nucleotides are TGTGCCAGCAGCCCTAGTCACGGGTTAAGAGATCAGAAACTGTTTTTT.

V is TRBV5-1 and J is TRBJ1-1; tentatively, D is TRBD1 (5 bases). The V and J ends lost 4 bases and 4 bases respectively, with 11 bases between them. The CDR3 has 13 amino acids. CDR1 is SGHRS and CDR2 is YFSETQ in the germline V gene. The CDR3 DNA reads TGCGCCAGCAGCCCGTGGGGGGGCACTGAAGCTTTCTTT. It codes for CASSPWGGTEAFF.